One and the same sample provided the 10 T cell receptor beta chains below, sequenced in a study of cytomegalovirus exposure and HLA in healthy donors (dated by TCRdb to 2016 to 2017). Libraries came from the immunoSEQ multiplex PCR assay. For the multiplex PCR, a mixture combining 60 forward primers for TCR Vbeta segments and 13 reverse primers for TCR Jbeta segments was used. The source is immuneACCESS, and TCRdb retained only in-frame sequences with V and J called. Part of the clones is not carried over; for the studies checked, unresolved V genes explain less than half of this, and the remainder is unexplained. A total of 130,000 or so clones appear in this sample, 88% of them only once. 0.45% to 0.6% of the sample is taken by the ten largest. Specimen: PBMCs. These receptors all stem from a woman between 35 and 50 years old in good health and CMV-seronegative.

The chain uses TRBV7-3 and TRBJ1-1; D is undetermined. Deletions cut 1 base from V and 10 bases from J, with 13 bases between. Per germline, CDR1 SGHTA and CDR2 FQGTGA. CDR3 length: 13 amino acids. CDR3 loop: CASSLSSEFPAFF. The CDR3 nucleotides are TGTGCCAGCAGCTTAAGCTCGGAGTTTCCAGCTTTCTTT.

The chain links TRBV5-1 to TRBJ2-1, with 9 bases aligning to TRBD2. V lost 4 bases and J lost 2; bases outside the gene matches: 4. Germline V gene data show CDR1 as SGHRS and CDR2 as YFSETQ. The CDR3 contains 15 residues. CDR3 bases: TGCGCCAGCAGCCCTTCTAGCGGGGCCTACAATGAGCAGTTCTTC. Protein: CASSPSSGAYNEQFF.

The sample holds one count of this clone. The chain employs TRBV27 and TRBJ2-2; D perhaps matches TRBD1 (5 bases). V gave up 6 bases and J gave up 4 bases, with 9 bases separating them. This CDR3 comprises 13 residues. In germline, CDR1 is MNHEY, CDR2 SMNVEV (reference sequence). This CDR3 reads CASRTQGTGELFF. Here the CDR3 DNA reads TGTGCCAGCAGAACCCAGGGCACCGGGGAGCTGTTTTTT.

This chain links TRBV19 with TRBJ1-5; D is unresolved. Per the germline V gene, CDR1 is LNHDA and CDR2 is SQIVND (reference sequence). The CDR3 runs to 14 residues. With 3 bases removed from V and 2 bases from J, the gap between germline ends came to 8 bases. The CDR3, as DNA: TGTGCCAGTAGTATTTCACGGGGCAATCAGCCCCAGCATTTT. This codes for CASSISRGNQPQHF.

The chain uses TRBV6-1 and TRBJ2-5, with TRBD2 matching 11 bases. Looked up from germline, CDR1 is MNHNS and CDR2 is SASEGT. The length of the CDR3 is 15 residues. The V gene end was trimmed by 6 bases and the J gene end by 3 bases; junction bases not matched to a gene: 6. The CDR3 here is CASRWGSGREETQYF. CDR3 DNA sequence: TGTGCCAGCAGATGGGGTAGCGGGAGGGAAGAGACCCAGTACTTC.

The V call is TRBV25-1, the J call TRBJ2-4, with 8 bases aligning to TRBD1. Germline lookup yields CDR1 MGHDK and CDR2 SYGVNS. V was clipped by 7 bases and J by 5 bases; unmatched bases: 7. This CDR3 has 14 amino acids. The CDR3 bases are TGTGCCAGCAACAACAGGGGGGAGGAAAACATTCAGTACTTC. Amino acid sequence: CASNNRGEENIQYF.

The CDR3 DNA sequence: TGTGCCAGCAGCTTACCGGGACAGGGTTTTCGGGAGCAGTACTTC. Translating it yields CASSLPGQGFREQYF. The gene calls are TRBV7-8 and TRBJ2-7; 9 nucleotides align to TRBD1. The CDR3 consists of 15 residues. CDR1 and CDR2 from the germline V gene are SGHVS and FQNEAQ. V lost 2 bases, J lost 7 bases, and 9 bases stayed unmatched.

This sequence joins TRBV6-6 and TRBJ2-7; D not certain. Germline CDR1 reads MNHNY; CDR2 reads SVGAGI (reference sequence). This CDR3 region has 13 residues. The ends were cut back, 5 bases at V and 5 bases at J, with 13 bases in the middle. The CDR3 nucleotides read TGTGCCAGCAGTCCCAGATTGGGCCACGAGCAGTACTTC. Translated, it gives CASSPRLGHEQYF.

CDR3 DNA: TGTGCCAGCAGCTACACCACCGGGACTAGCCCCGACACCGGGGAGCTGTTTTTT. Encoded protein: CASSYTTGTSPDTGELFF. The V call is TRBV7-9, the J call TRBJ2-2, with 9 bases that match TRBD2. Trimming cost V 4 bases and J 3 bases; bases outside gene matches: 12. Germline CDR1 is SEHNR and CDR2 is FQNEAQ (reference sequence). The CDR3 loop spans 18 amino acids. The full variable domain, rest sourced from reference TRBV7-9 and TRBJ2-2, is DTGVSQNPRHKITKRGQNVTFRCDPISEHNRLYWYRQTLGQGPEFLTYFQNEAQLEKSRLLSDRFSAERPKGSFSTLEIQRTEQGDSAMYLCASSYTTGTSPDTGELFFGEGSRLTVL.

This clone came up once. The genes are TRBV28 and TRBJ1-1; D may be TRBD1 (5 bases). CDR1 and CDR2 (germline): MDHEN, SYDVKM. The ends were cut back, 4 bases at V and 0 bases at J, with 12 bases in the middle. The CDR3 contains 15 residues. The CDR3 region is CASSSPGVLNTEAFF. In DNA form, the CDR3 reads TGTGCCAGCAGTTCCCCGGGGGTTCTGAACACTGAAGCTTTCTTT.